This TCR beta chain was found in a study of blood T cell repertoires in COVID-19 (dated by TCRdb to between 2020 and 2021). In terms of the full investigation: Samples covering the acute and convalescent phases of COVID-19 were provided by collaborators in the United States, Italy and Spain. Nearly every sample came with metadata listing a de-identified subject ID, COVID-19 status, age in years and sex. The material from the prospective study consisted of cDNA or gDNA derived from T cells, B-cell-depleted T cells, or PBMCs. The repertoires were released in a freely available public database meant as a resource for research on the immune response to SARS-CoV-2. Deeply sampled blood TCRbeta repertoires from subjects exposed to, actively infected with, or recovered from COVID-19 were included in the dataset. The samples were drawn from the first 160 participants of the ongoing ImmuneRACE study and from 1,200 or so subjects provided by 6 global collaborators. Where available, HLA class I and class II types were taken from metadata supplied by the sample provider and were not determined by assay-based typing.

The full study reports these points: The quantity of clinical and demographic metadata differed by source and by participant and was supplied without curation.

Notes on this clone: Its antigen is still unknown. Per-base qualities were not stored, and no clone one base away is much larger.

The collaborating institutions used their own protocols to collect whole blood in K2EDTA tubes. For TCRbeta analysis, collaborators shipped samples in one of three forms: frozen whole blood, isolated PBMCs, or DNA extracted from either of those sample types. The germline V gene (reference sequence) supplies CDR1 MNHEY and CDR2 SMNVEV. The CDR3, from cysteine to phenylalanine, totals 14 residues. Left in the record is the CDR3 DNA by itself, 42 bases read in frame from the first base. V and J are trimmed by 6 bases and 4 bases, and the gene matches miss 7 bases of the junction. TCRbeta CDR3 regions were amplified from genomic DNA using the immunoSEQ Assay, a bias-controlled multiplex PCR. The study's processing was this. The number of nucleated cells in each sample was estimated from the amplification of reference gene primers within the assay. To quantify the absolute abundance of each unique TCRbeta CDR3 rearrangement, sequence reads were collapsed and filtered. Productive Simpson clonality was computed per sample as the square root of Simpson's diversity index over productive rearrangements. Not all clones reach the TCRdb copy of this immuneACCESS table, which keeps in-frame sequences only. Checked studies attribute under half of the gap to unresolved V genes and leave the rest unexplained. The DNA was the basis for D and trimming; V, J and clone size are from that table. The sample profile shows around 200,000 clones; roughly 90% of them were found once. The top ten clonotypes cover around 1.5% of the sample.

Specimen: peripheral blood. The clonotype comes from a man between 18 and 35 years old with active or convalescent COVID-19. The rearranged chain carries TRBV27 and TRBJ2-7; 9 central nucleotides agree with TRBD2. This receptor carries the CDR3 CASRWAAGGYEQYF. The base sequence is TGTGCCAGCAGATGGGCCGCGGGAGGGTACGAGCAGTACTTC.